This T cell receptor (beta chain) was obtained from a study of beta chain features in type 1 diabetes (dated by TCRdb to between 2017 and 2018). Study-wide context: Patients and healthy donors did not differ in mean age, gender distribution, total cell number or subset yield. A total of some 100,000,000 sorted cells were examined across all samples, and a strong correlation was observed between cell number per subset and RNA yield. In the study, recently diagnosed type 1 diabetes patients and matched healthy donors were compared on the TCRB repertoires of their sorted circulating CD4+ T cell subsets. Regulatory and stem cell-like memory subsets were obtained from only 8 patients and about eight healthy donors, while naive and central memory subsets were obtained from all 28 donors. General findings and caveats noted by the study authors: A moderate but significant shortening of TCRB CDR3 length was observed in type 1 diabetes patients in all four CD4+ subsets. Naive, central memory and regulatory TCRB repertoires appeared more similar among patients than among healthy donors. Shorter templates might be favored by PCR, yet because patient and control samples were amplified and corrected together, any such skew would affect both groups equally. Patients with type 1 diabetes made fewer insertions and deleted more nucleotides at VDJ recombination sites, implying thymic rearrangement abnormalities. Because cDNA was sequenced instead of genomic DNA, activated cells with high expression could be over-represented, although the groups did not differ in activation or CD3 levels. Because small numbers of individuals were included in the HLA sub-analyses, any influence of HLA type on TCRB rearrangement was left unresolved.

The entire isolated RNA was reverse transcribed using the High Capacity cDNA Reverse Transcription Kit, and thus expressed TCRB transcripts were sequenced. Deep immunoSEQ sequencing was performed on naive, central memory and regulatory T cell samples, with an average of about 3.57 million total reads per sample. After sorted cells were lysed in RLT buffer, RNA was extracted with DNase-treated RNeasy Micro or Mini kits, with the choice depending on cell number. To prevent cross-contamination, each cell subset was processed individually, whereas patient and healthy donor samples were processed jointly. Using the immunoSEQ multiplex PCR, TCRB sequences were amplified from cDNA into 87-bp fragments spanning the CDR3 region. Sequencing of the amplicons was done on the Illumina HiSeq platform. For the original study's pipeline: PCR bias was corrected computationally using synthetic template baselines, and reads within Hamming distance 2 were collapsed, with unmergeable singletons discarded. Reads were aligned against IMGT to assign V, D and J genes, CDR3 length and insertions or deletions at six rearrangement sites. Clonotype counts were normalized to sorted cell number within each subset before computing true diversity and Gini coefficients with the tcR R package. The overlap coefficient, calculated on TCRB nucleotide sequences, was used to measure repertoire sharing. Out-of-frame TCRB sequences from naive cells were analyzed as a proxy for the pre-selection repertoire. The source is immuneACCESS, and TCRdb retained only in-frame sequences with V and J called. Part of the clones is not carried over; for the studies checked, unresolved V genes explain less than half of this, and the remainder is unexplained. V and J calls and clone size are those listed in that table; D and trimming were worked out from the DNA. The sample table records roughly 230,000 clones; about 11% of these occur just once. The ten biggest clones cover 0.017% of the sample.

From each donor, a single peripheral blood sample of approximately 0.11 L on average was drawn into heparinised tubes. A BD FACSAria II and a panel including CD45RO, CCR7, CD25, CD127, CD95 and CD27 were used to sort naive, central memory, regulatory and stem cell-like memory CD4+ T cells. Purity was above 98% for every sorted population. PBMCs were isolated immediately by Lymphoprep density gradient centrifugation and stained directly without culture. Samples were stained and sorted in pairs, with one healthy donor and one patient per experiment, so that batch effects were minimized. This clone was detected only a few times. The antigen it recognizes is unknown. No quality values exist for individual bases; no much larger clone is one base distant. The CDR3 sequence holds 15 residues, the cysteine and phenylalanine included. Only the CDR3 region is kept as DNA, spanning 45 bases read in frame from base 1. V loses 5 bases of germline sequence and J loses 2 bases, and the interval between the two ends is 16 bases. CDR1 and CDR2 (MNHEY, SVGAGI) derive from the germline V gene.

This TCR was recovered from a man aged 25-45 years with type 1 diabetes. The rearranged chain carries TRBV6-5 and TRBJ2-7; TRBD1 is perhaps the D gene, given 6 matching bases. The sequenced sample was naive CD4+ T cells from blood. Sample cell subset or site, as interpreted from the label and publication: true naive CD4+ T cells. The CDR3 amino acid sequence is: CASSRDQGYPYEQYF. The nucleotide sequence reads TGTGCCAGCAGTCGCGATCAGGGGTATCCCTACGAGCAGTACTTC.